These 31 T cell receptor beta chains originate from one sample sequenced in a study of T cell responses to AZD1222 COVID-19 vaccine. Repertoires were generated with immunoSEQ multiplex PCR, while TCRdb's copy carries only in-frame clones and drops some. The sample shows some 160,000 clones, roughly 85% of them seen only once. The sample here was peripheral blood, taken 28 days after the second AZD1222 dose. These receptors were collected from an adult who received the AZD1222 COVID-19 vaccine.

The chain joins TRBV4-1 to TRBJ2-1; no firm D call. The CDR3 sequence is 12 residues long. V lost 3 bases, J lost 7 bases, and 7 bases lay in between. Germline loops: CDR1 MGHRA, CDR2 YSYEKL. CDR3 protein: CASSQNRNEQFF. The CDR3 coding sequence is TGCGCCAGCAGCCAGAACAGAAATGAGCAGTTCTTC.

J is TRBJ2-4 and V is TRBV4-3, with a possible D match to TRBD1 (6 bases). Germline assignment: CDR1 LGHNA and CDR2 YSLEER. Trimming removed 3 bases from V and 0 bases from J, with 12 bases in between. The CDR3 contains 16 residues. The CDR3 reads CASSQGATVAKNIQYF. CDR3 sequence (DNA): TGCGCCAGCAGCCAGGGGGCTACGGTAGCCAAAAACATTCAGTACTTC.

This chain uses TRBV4-1 with TRBJ1-1, with 7 bases that match TRBD1. CDR3 size: 16 residues. The germline gives CDR1 MGHRA, CDR2 YSYEKL. V gave up 0 bases and J gave up 5 bases; unmatched junction bases: 9. CDR3 DNA: TGCGCCAGCAGCCAAGATATTGGGCAGGGGGAGACTGAAGCTTTCTTT. Translating it yields CASSQDIGQGETEAFF.

V and J are TRBV5-4 and TRBJ1-2; the D gene is possibly TRBD1 (5 bases). Between the trimmed V and J ends, which lost 9 bases and 5 bases, there was a span of 17 bases. This CDR3 has 13 amino acids. Per the germline V gene, CDR1 is SGHNT and CDR2 is YYREEE (reference sequence). The CDR3 sequence: CATVGGVRYGYTF. CDR3 DNA: TGTGCCACCGTCGGAGGGGTCCGGTATGGCTACACCTTC.

In the case of this clone: Additional DNA sequences in this sample encode the identical CDR3. The rearrangement uses TRBV7-2 and TRBJ2-7, with 7 bases fitting TRBD2. The CDR3 extends over 14 amino acids. The germline gives CDR1 SGHTA, CDR2 FQGNSA. Trimming at V came to 1 base and at J to 3 bases, leaving 3 bases not matched to a gene. CDR3 loop: CASSLGPGGYEQYF. The CDR3 DNA reads as TGTGCCAGCAGCTTAGGGCCGGGAGGCTACGAGCAGTACTTC.

V and J are TRBV19 and TRBJ1-2, with 12 bases identical to TRBD1. Germline CDR1 is LNHDA and CDR2 is SQIVND (reference sequence). With V trimmed by 5 bases and J by 1 base, 8 bases remained unmatched. CDR3 size: 17 residues. DNA for the CDR3: TGTGCCAGTAGTCCGGGACAGGGGGCCCCCAATAACTATGGCTACACCTTC. Protein product: CASSPGQGAPNNYGYTF.

This chain connects TRBV6-2 or TRBV6-3 to TRBJ1-5, with a possible D match to TRBD1 (6 bases). The ends were cut back, 2 bases at V and 0 bases at J, with 17 bases in the middle. This CDR3 contains 18 residues. Germline V lookup: CDR1 MNHEY, CDR2 SVGEGT. CDR3 in DNA: TGTGCCAGCAGTTACACCGGGACATATCCTTATAGCAATCAGCCCCAGCATTTT. Its protein product is CASSYTGTYPYSNQPQHF.

The rearrangement links TRBV4-3 to TRBJ1-4; 10 bases line up with TRBD1. Losses at the gene ends were 0 bases for V and 7 bases for J; bases not matched to a gene: 11. The CDR3 runs 18 residues. In germline, CDR1 is LGHNA, CDR2 YSLEER. CDR3 coding DNA: TGCGCCAGCAGCCAAGATACCCCGACAGGGGGCTTGGGTGAAAAACTGTTTTTT. Amino acids: CASSQDTPTGGLGEKLFF.

V gene TRBV5-4 combines with J gene TRBJ2-7, with 7 bases that match TRBD1. The CDR3 is made up of 14 amino acids. Losses at the gene ends were 2 bases for V and 5 bases for J; bases not matched to a gene: 7. In germline, CDR1 is SGHNT, CDR2 YYREEE (reference sequence). The CDR3 bases are TGTGCCAGCAGCTTAGGCATGACAGGGCACGAGCAGTACTTC. As protein: CASSLGMTGHEQYF.

The chain has TRBV3-1 (or the pseudogene TRBV3-2) and TRBJ1-1; 8 nucleotides line up with TRBD1. Germline values: CDR1 LGHDT, CDR2 YNNKEL (reference sequence). V was clipped by 3 bases and J by 6 bases; unmatched bases: 3. The CDR3 has 13 amino acids. This CDR3 reads CASSQLTGAEAFF. The CDR3 nucleotides read TGTGCCAGCAGCCAGTTGACAGGGGCTGAAGCTTTCTTT.

This clone was seen a single time. The chain uses TRBV3-1 (or the pseudogene TRBV3-2) and TRBJ2-2, with 8 bases identical to TRBD1. Germline V gene data show CDR1 as LGHDT and CDR2 as YNNKEL (reference sequence). The J segment lost 5 bases and the V segment lost 4 bases, leaving 9 bases of the junction unmatched. The CDR3 loop spans 16 amino acids. The CDR3 DNA is TGTGCCAGCAGCCCACTAAACAGGGGGAGGACCGGGGAGCTGTTTTTT. Translated: CASSPLNRGRTGELFF.

A word on this clone: Other DNA sequences within the sample encode an identical CDR3. The V call is TRBV19, the J call TRBJ1-3; no firm D call. The germline gives CDR1 LNHDA, CDR2 SQIVND (reference sequence). The germline V and J ends were trimmed by 3 bases and 0 bases, with 3 bases remaining between them. The CDR3 has 13 amino acids. CDR3 in amino acids: CASSIVSGNTIYF. DNA of the CDR3: TGTGCCAGTAGTATCGTCTCTGGAAACACCATATATTTT.

This chain connects TRBV12-3 or TRBV12-4 to TRBJ1-2, with D possibly being TRBD1 (6 bases). V shed 0 bases and J shed 13 bases, with 15 bases lying between them. The CDR3 has 13 residues. CDR3 DNA sequence: TGTGCCAGCAGTTTAGCGGGTGACAGGTTTCGCACCTTC. Protein: CASSLAGDRFRTF.

The J gene is TRBJ1-4, the V gene TRBV12-3 or TRBV12-4; perhaps TRBD1 as D (6 bases). CDR3 length equals 13 residues. The ends were cut back, 3 bases at V and 6 bases at J, with 8 bases in the middle. In nucleotides, the CDR3 is TGTGCCAGCAGTTTGGGGGCTTATGAAAAACTGTTTTTT. Translated, it gives CASSLGAYEKLFF.

This chain uses TRBV5-1 with TRBJ1-2; 10 bases are shared with TRBD1. V dropped 1 base and J dropped 5; count of bases not matched to a gene: 14. The germline CDR1 and CDR2 sequences are SGHRS and YFSETQ. The CDR3 covers 18 residues. This CDR3 is CASSLYIAGQGSGYGYTF. The CDR3 DNA reads as TGCGCCAGCAGCTTGTATATTGCGGGACAGGGGTCCGGGTATGGCTACACCTTC. Complete variable domain (other parts from reference TRBV5-1 and TRBJ1-2): KAGVTQTPRYLIKTRGQQVTLSCSPISGHRSVSWYQQTPGQGLQFLFEYFSETQRNKGNFPGRFSGRQFSNSRSEMNVSTLELGDSALYLCASSLYIAGQGSGYGYTFGSGTRLTVV.

The genes are TRBV15 and TRBJ1-2; the match to TRBD1 covers 10 bases. The V segment lost 0 bases and the J segment 3 bases; nucleotides outside the gene matches: 7. The CDR3 spans 17 residues. Germline CDR1 reads LNHNV; CDR2 reads YYDKDF (reference sequence). CDR3 in amino acids: CATSRDFGTGEDYGYTF. The CDR3 DNA is TGTGCCACCAGCAGAGATTTTGGGACAGGGGAAGACTATGGCTACACCTTC.

The genes are TRBV7-2 and TRBJ2-7; 11 nucleotides line up with TRBD2. The CDR3 has 16 amino acids. Germline loops: CDR1 SGHTA, CDR2 FQGNSA. The ends lost 5 bases at V and 2 bases at J; junction bases unmatched: 8. The CDR3 DNA sequence: TGTGCCAGCAGCGAGAACCCTAGCGGGGGGCCCTACGAGCAGTACTTC. Translating gives CASSENPSGGPYEQYF.

The rearrangement uses TRBV5-1 and TRBJ2-3; D gene uncertain. V lost 2 bases and J 2 bases, leaving 6 bases between the germline ends. The CDR3 runs to 13 residues. CDR1 is SGHRS and CDR2 is YFSETQ in the germline V gene. The CDR3 protein is CASSFTPTDTQYF. The CDR3, as DNA: TGCGCCAGCAGCTTCACCCCCACAGATACGCAGTATTTT.

This chain links TRBV6-5 with TRBJ2-3; 14 bases line up with TRBD2. The CDR3 has 15 residues. The V and J ends lost 6 bases and 4 bases, in that order; junction bases with no gene match: 3. CDR1 MNHEY and CDR2 SVGAGI come from the germline V gene. CDR3 sequence: CASRATSGGADTQYF. The CDR3 nucleotides read TGTGCCAGCAGGGCGACTAGCGGGGGGGCAGATACGCAGTATTTT.

This rearrangement joins TRBV7-9 to TRBJ1-1, with D perhaps TRBD1 (5 bases). Trimming removed 6 bases at V and 10 bases at J, with 18 bases between. CDR1 is SEHNR, CDR2 FQNEAQ, per germline (reference sequence). CDR3 size: 13 residues. CDR3 residues: CASSLPKGPRAFF. In DNA form, the CDR3 reads TGTGCCAGCAGTCTCCCAAAGGGACCCCGAGCTTTCTTT.

The CDR3: CASSGPDSMETQYF. The CDR3 bases are TGCGCCAGCTCCGGGCCCGACAGCATGGAGACCCAGTACTTC. V is TRBV10-1 and J is TRBJ2-5; D possibly corresponds to TRBD1 (5 bases). Per germline, CDR1 WNHNN and CDR2 SYGVQD (reference sequence). CDR3 size: 14 residues. Trimming shortened V by 8 bases and J by 5 bases, and 18 bases separated the two germline ends.

The chain carries TRBV24-1 and TRBJ2-1, with TRBD2 as a possible D gene (7 bases). Germline V lookup: CDR1 KGHDR, CDR2 SFDVKD. This CDR3 is built from 14 residues. V lost 5 bases to trimming and J lost 7 bases, with 14 bases between them. The CDR3 coding sequence is TGTGCCACCAGTGGCGCGGGGGCGAGGAATGAGCAGTTCTTC. It codes for CATSGAGARNEQFF.

This clone was seen just once. This chain links TRBV2 with TRBJ1-1; D is ambiguous. V lost 7 bases, J lost 4 bases, and 10 bases lay in between. The CDR3 consists of 12 residues. Germline V gene sequence: CDR1 SNHLY, CDR2 FYNNEI. The CDR3 bases are TGTGCCAGCAAGGGTACGAGCACTGAAGCTTTCTTT. This encodes CASKGTSTEAFF.

CDR3 DNA: TGTGCCACCAGACCCGACCGGGACACCCTCCAGGAACTGTTTTTT. Protein product: CATRPDRDTLQELFF. The gene calls are TRBV15 and TRBJ1-4; D perhaps matches TRBD1 (6 bases). Germline-derived CDR1 and CDR2 are LNHNV and YYDKDF (reference sequence). The CDR3 spans 15 residues. The germline V and J ends were trimmed by 6 bases and 12 bases, with 23 bases remaining between them.

The V gene is TRBV19, the J gene TRBJ2-1; D is undetermined. Germline V gene data show CDR1 as LNHDA and CDR2 as SQIVND (reference sequence). The CDR3 has 16 residues. Trimming cost V 3 bases and J 4 bases, with 16 bases left between them. The CDR3 coding sequence is TGTGCCAGTAGTATCCTTGGTCCTAGGTCGTACAATGAGCAGTTCTTC. It codes for CASSILGPRSYNEQFF.

This sequence joins TRBV21-1 and TRBJ2-7; TRBD2, the table's D call, was not compared with the DNA. TRBV21-1 is labeled a pseudogene. The CDR3 runs 15 residues. In DNA form, the CDR3 reads TGTGCCAGCAGCAAAGGGGACTTCCCAGAGGGCGAGCAGTACTTC. Translated, it gives CASSKGDFPEGEQYF.

V and J are TRBV4-1 and TRBJ1-5; the D gene is possibly TRBD1 (6 bases). This CDR3 is built from 15 residues. Between the trimmed V and J ends, which lost 1 base and 2 bases, there was a span of 9 bases. Per the germline V gene, CDR1 is MGHRA and CDR2 is YSYEKL. The CDR3 DNA reads TGCGCCAGCAGCCAAGGGAGGGGGGGCAATCAGCCCCAGCATTTT. Residues: CASSQGRGGNQPQHF.

The chain couples TRBV18 to TRBJ1-6; unclear D gene. Germline loops: CDR1 KGHSH, CDR2 LQKENI. The CDR3 extends over 13 amino acids. V lost 3 bases, J lost 5 bases, and 5 bases lay in between. The CDR3, as DNA: TGTGCCAGCTCACCGGATCATAATTCACCCCTCCACTTT. Translation gives CASSPDHNSPLHF.

This rearrangement joins TRBV13 to TRBJ2-3, with no clear D. Trimming took 2 bases from V and 4 from J, leaving 7 bases between them. Germline V gene sequence: CDR1 PRHDT, CDR2 FYEKMQ (reference sequence). This CDR3 is 13 amino acids long. DNA of the CDR3: TGTGCCAGCAGCTTAATCTCCCCAGATACGCAGTATTTT. It specifies CASSLISPDTQYF.

J is TRBJ1-1 and V is TRBV19, with 8 bases aligning to TRBD1. Germline CDR1 and CDR2: LNHDA and SQIVND (reference sequence). This CDR3 region has 13 residues. V was pared by 6 bases and J by 7 bases, with 7 bases of the junction left unmatched. The CDR3: CASSSTTGGEAFF. The DNA for the CDR3 is TGTGCCAGTAGCTCGACTACAGGGGGTGAAGCTTTCTTT.

This chain joins TRBV25-1 and TRBJ2-7; 8 positions match TRBD1. Germline V lookup: CDR1 MGHDK, CDR2 SYGVNS. The length of the CDR3 is 14 residues. Trimming at V came to 6 bases and at J to 5 bases, leaving 9 bases not matched to a gene. The CDR3 nucleotides are TGTGCCAGCAGCACGGACAGGGTCTACGACGAGCAGTACTTC. This encodes CASSTDRVYDEQYF.